What follows are 14 T cell receptor beta chains derived from one specimen sequenced in a study of PD-1 blockade in mismatch repair-deficient tumors. The data were produced by immunoSEQ multiplex PCR, yet TCRdb's version contains in-frame clones alone and is incomplete. The table lists tens of thousands of clones, more than 75% of them singletons, with 2.5% to 4% in the top ten. Sample: peripheral blood, taken 4 weeks after starting pembrolizumab. These receptors all come from an adult with mismatch repair-deficient cancer.

This chain links TRBV7-2 with TRBJ1-4; 7 bases are shared with TRBD1. The V segment lost 3 bases and the J segment 7 bases; nucleotides outside the gene matches: 11. Germline lookup yields CDR1 SGHTA and CDR2 FQGNSA. The CDR3 extends over 16 amino acids. The CDR3 reads CASSLDPQGRGEKLFF. The DNA of the CDR3 is TGTGCCAGCAGCTTGGATCCACAGGGGCGGGGTGAAAAACTGTTTTTT.

The gene calls are TRBV14 and TRBJ2-2; no clear D. Germline assignment: CDR1 SGHDN and CDR2 FVKESK. Trimming took 6 bases from V and 6 from J, leaving 11 bases between them. This CDR3 is built from 13 residues. The CDR3 loop is CASSVLGSGELFF. DNA of the CDR3: TGTGCCAGCAGTGTTCTCGGTTCCGGGGAGCTGTTTTTT.

This clone came up a few times. The chain carries TRBV12-5 and TRBJ2-7, with 7 bases identical to TRBD1. Losses at the gene ends were 3 bases for V and 5 bases for J; bases not matched to a gene: 7. CDR1 and CDR2 from the germline V gene are LGHNT and FRNRAP. This CDR3 region has 14 residues. The CDR3 sequence: CASGLGTDNDEQYF. Here the CDR3 DNA reads TGTGCTAGTGGTTTAGGGACAGATAACGACGAGCAGTACTTC.

The rearrangement links TRBV7-9 to TRBJ2-1; 7 bases are shared with TRBD1. The CDR3 length is 15 residues. V shed 1 base and J 7 bases; nucleotides not matched to a gene: 7. CDR1 SEHNR and CDR2 FQNEAQ come from the germline V gene (reference sequence). The CDR3 DNA follows: TGTGCCAGCAGCTTAGTCAGACAGGGCCATAATGAGCAGTTCTTC. Its translation: CASSLVRQGHNEQFF.

The chain carries TRBV9 and TRBJ2-1; TRBD2 matches 10 bases. The CDR3 covers 19 residues. V was pared by 0 bases and J by 1 base, with 10 bases of the junction left unmatched. The germline V gene has CDR1 SGDLS and CDR2 YYNGEE. For the CDR3, the DNA is TGTGCCAGCAGCGTAGCTGTTAGCGGGAGGCCCGTTTCCTACAATGAGCAGTTCTTC. This gives the protein CASSVAVSGRPVSYNEQFF. The full variable domain, with the rest looked up from reference TRBV9 and TRBJ2-1, is DSGVTQTPKHLITATGQRVTLRCSPRSGDLSVYWYQQSLDQGLQFLIQYYNGEERAKGNILERFSAQQFPDLHSELNLSSLELGDSALYFCASSVAVSGRPVSYNEQFFGPGTRLTVL.

The chain recombines TRBV19 with TRBJ1-5; D is undetermined. The V and J ends lost 6 bases and 2 bases respectively, with 17 bases between them. Germline-derived CDR1 and CDR2 are LNHDA and SQIVND (reference sequence). This CDR3 contains 16 residues. CDR3 loop: CASSPPQWVGNQPQHF. Written as DNA, the CDR3 is TGTGCCAGTAGCCCTCCTCAATGGGTTGGCAATCAGCCCCAGCATTTT.

Written as DNA, the CDR3 is TGTGCCAGCAGTTTGGACAGGCGGGAGGCCCAGTACTTC. It is translated as CASSLDRREAQYF. This chain joins TRBV27 and TRBJ2-5; a possible D gene is TRBD2 (8 bases). CDR1 is MNHEY and CDR2 is SMNVEV in the germline V gene (reference sequence). The CDR3 extends over 13 amino acids. Trimming cost V 3 bases and J 9 bases, with 14 bases left between them.

The gene calls are TRBV5-4 and TRBJ2-7; a weak D match, TRBD2 (6 bases). The CDR3 consists of 14 residues. CDR1 is SGHNT and CDR2 is YYREEE in the germline V gene (reference sequence). The germline V and J ends were trimmed by 2 bases and 7 bases, with 16 bases remaining between them. The CDR3 DNA follows: TGTGCCAGCAGCTTCGGGGGAGGAAGGCGTGAGCAGTACTTC. This translates into CASSFGGGRREQYF.

This chain uses TRBV27 with TRBJ1-3; D call uncertain. The germline CDR1 and CDR2 sequences are MNHEY and SMNVEV (reference sequence). CDR3 length equals 12 residues. The V end lost 10 bases, the J end lost 8 bases, and 15 bases lay between the germline ends. CDR3: CATRGRPDTIYF. The CDR3, as DNA: TGTGCCACCCGAGGCCGTCCGGACACCATATATTTT.

This clone has more than one count but fewer than ten. The V and J genes are TRBV7-3 and TRBJ2-6; D is uncertain. From germline, CDR1 is SGHTA and CDR2 FQGTGA. Trimming pared 5 bases from V and 4 bases from J, leaving 9 bases between. This CDR3 has 14 amino acids. CDR3 coding DNA: TGTGCCAGCAGCCCAGTGCCGGGGGCCAACGTCCTGACTTTC. It translates to CASSPVPGANVLTF.

CDR3 DNA: TGTGCCAGCAGCTTGGACCGGGATCAGCCCCAGCATTTT. This encodes CASSLDRDQPQHF. This chain uses TRBV11-2 with TRBJ1-5; D remains ambiguous. V shed 3 bases and J shed 5 bases, with 8 bases lying between them. The CDR3 consists of 13 residues. Germline values: CDR1 SGHAT, CDR2 FQNNGV.

The chain carries TRBV6-1 and TRBJ2-7; 9 positions agree with TRBD1. Per the germline V gene, CDR1 is MNHNS and CDR2 is SASEGT. After removal of 6 bases from V and 5 bases from J, the junction contained 8 bases not matched to a gene. The CDR3 covers 14 residues. The CDR3 here is CASSYRGRGHEQYF. The CDR3 bases are TGTGCCAGCAGCTACAGGGGGCGAGGGCACGAGCAGTACTTC.

This sequence joins TRBV18 and TRBJ1-4; D gene unclear. The CDR3 spans 14 residues. Germline assignment: CDR1 KGHSH and CDR2 LQKENI. Between the trimmed V and J ends, which lost 3 bases and 7 bases, there was a span of 12 bases. CDR3 residues: CASSPLPDREKLFF. The CDR3 bases are TGTGCCAGCTCACCCCTCCCGGATCGTGAAAAACTGTTTTTT.

The chain recombines TRBV5-1 with TRBJ2-6; 11 bases line up with TRBD2. J gave up 0 bases and V 4 bases, and 9 bases lay outside the gene matches. The CDR3 covers 19 residues. Germline V gene lookup returns CDR1 SGHRS and CDR2 YFSETQ. In DNA form, the CDR3 reads TGCGCCAGCAGCAGACTAGCGGGAACCACAAGCTCTGGGGCCAACGTCCTGACTTTC. This codes for CASSRLAGTTSSGANVLTF.